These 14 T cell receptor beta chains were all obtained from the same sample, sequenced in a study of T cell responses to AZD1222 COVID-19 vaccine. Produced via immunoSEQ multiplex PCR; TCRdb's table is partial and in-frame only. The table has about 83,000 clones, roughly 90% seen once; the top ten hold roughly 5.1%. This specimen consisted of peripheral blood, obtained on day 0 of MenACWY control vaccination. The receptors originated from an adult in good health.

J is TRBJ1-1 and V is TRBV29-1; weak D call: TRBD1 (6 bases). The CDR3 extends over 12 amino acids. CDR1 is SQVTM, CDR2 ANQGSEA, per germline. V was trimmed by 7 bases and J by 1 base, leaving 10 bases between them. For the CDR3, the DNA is TGCAGCGGGGGGGGCAGGAACACTGAAGCTTTCTTT. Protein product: CSGGGRNTEAFF.

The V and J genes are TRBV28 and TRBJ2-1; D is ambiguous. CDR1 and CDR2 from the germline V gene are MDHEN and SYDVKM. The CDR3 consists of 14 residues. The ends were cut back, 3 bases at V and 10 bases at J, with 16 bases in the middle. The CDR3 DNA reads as TGTGCCAGCAGTTTTCGGGTTGGTTACTCGGAGCAGTTCTTC. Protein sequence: CASSFRVGYSEQFF.

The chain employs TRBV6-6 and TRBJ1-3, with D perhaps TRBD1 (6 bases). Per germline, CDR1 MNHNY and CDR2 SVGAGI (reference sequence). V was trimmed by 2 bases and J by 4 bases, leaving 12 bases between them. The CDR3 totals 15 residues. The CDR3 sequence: CASSYPGQFGNTIYF. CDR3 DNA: TGTGCCAGCAGTTACCCAGGACAGTTCGGAAACACCATATATTTT.

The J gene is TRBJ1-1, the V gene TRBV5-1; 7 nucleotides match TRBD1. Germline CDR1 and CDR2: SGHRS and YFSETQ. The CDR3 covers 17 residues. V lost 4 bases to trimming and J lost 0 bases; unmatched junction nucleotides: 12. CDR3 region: CASSKGRTGSLNTEAFF. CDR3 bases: TGCGCCAGCAGCAAAGGACGGACAGGTTCCTTGAACACTGAAGCTTTCTTT. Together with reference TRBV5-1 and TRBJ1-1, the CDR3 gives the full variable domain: KAGVTQTPRYLIKTRGQQVTLSCSPISGHRSVSWYQQTPGQGLQFLFEYFSETQRNKGNFPGRFSGRQFSNSRSEMNVSTLELGDSALYLCASSKGRTGSLNTEAFFGQGTRLTVV.

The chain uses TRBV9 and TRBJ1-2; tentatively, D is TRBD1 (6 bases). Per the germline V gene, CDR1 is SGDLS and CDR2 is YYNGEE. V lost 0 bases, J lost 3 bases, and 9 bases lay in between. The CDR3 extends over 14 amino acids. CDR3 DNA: TGTGCCAGCAGCGTAGAGGGGGGCGACTATGGCTACACCTTC. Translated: CASSVEGGDYGYTF. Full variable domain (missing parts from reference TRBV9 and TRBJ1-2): DSGVTQTPKHLITATGQRVTLRCSPRSGDLSVYWYQQSLDQGLQFLIQYYNGEERAKGNILERFSAQQFPDLHSELNLSSLELGDSALYFCASSVEGGDYGYTFGSGTRLTVV.

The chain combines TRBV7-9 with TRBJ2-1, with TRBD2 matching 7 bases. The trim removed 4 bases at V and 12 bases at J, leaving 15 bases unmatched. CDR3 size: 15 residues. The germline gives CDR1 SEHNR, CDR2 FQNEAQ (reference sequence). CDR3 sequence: CASSSRGTTLGLQFF. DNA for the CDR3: TGTGCCAGCAGCTCCCGGGGGACTACACTGGGGCTGCAGTTCTTC. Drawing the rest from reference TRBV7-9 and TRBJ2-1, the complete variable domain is DTGVSQNPRHKITKRGQNVTFRCDPISEHNRLYWYRQTLGQGPEFLTYFQNEAQLEKSRLLSDRFSAERPKGSFSTLEIQRTEQGDSAMYLCASSSRGTTLGLQFFGPGTRLTVL.

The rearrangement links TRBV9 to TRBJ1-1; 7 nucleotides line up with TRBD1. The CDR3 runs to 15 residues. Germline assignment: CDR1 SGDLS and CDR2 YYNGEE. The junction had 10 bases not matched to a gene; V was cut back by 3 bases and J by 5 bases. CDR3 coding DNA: TGTGCCAGCAGCGGACAGGGTGCAGGGCAGACTGAAGCTTTCTTT. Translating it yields CASSGQGAGQTEAFF. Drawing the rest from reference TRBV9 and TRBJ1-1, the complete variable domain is DSGVTQTPKHLITATGQRVTLRCSPRSGDLSVYWYQQSLDQGLQFLIQYYNGEERAKGNILERFSAQQFPDLHSELNLSSLELGDSALYFCASSGQGAGQTEAFFGQGTRLTVV.

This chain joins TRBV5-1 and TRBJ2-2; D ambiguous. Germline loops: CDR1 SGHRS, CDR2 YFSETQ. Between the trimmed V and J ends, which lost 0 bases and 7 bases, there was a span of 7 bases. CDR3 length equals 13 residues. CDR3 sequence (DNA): TGCGCCAGCAGCTTGGAAGCGATCGGGGAGCTGTTTTTT. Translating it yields CASSLEAIGELFF. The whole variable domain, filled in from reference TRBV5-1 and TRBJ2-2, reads KAGVTQTPRYLIKTRGQQVTLSCSPISGHRSVSWYQQTPGQGLQFLFEYFSETQRNKGNFPGRFSGRQFSNSRSEMNVSTLELGDSALYLCASSLEAIGELFFGEGSRLTVL.

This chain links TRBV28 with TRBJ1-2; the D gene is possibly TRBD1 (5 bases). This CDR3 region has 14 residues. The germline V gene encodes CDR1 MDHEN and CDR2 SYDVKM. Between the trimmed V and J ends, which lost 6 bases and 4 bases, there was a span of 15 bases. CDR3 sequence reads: CASSVRGYSYGYTF. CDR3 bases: TGTGCCAGCAGCGTGAGGGGTTACTCCTATGGCTACACCTTC.

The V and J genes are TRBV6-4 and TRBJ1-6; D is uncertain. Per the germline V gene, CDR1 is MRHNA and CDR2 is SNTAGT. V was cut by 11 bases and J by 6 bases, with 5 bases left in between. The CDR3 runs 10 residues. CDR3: CAALNSPLHF. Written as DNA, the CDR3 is TGTGCCGCCCTTAATTCACCCCTCCACTTT.

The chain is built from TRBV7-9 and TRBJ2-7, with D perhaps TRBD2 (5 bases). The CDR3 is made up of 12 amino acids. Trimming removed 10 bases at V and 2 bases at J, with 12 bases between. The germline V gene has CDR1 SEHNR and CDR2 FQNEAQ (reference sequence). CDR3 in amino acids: CAIIGGTYEQYF. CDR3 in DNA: TGTGCCATTATCGGAGGCACCTACGAGCAGTACTTC. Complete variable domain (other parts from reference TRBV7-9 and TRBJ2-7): DTGVSQNPRHKITKRGQNVTFRCDPISEHNRLYWYRQTLGQGPEFLTYFQNEAQLEKSRLLSDRFSAERPKGSFSTLEIQRTEQGDSAMYLCAIIGGTYEQYFGPGTRLTVT.

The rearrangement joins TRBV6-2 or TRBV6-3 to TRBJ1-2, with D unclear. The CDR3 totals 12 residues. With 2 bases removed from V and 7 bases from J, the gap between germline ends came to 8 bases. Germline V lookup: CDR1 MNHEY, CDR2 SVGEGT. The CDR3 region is CASSYPQRGYTF. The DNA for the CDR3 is TGTGCCAGCAGTTACCCGCAACGTGGCTACACCTTC.

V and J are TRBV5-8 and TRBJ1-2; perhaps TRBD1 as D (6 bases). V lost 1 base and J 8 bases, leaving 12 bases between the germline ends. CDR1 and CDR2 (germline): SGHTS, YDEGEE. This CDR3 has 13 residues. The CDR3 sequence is CASSLIQGHGYTF. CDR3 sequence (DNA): TGTGCCAGCAGCTTGATACAGGGACACGGCTACACCTTC.

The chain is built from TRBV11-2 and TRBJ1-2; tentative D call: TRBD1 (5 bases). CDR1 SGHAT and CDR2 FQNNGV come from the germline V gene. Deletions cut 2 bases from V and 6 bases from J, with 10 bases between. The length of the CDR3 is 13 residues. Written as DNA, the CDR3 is TGTGCCAGCAGCTTACCAGGGAATAATGGCTACACCTTC. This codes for CASSLPGNNGYTF.